Listed here are 12 T cell receptor beta chains from one sample, sequenced in a study of blood T cell repertoires in COVID-19. TCRdb's table, derived via immunoSEQ multiplex PCR, lists solely in-frame clones and lacks some. The sample contains a few hundred thousand clones, roughly 80% of which appear only once. The sample comprised peripheral blood. The origin of the receptors is a man aged 60 to 75 who had recovered from COVID-19.

This sequence joins TRBV19 and TRBJ2-1; D is possibly TRBD1 (7 bases). Germline-derived CDR1 and CDR2 are LNHDA and SQIVND (reference sequence). Trimming shortened V by 0 bases and J by 3 bases, and 12 bases separated the two germline ends. This CDR3 is built from 16 residues. CDR3 region: CASSIEAGGFYNEQFF. CDR3 coding DNA: TGTGCCAGTAGTATAGAGGCAGGGGGGTTCTACAATGAGCAGTTCTTC.

This chain uses TRBV18 with TRBJ2-7, with TRBD2 as a possible D gene (6 bases). Trimming pared 3 bases from V and 7 bases from J, leaving 19 bases between. Germline V gene lookup returns CDR1 KGHSH and CDR2 LQKENI. This CDR3 is built from 15 residues. Written as DNA, the CDR3 is TGTGCCAGCTCACCCGGGAGACTCCTCAACCGGGAGCAGTACTTC. It encodes CASSPGRLLNREQYF.

The genes are TRBV3-1 (or the pseudogene TRBV3-2) and TRBJ2-7, with TRBD2 matching 8 bases. The CDR3 is 14 residues long. J gave up 3 bases and V 2 bases, and 3 bases lay outside the gene matches. Germline values: CDR1 LGHDT, CDR2 YNNKEL (reference sequence). The CDR3 here is CASSQSGGIYEQYF. The CDR3 DNA reads TGTGCCAGCAGCCAAAGCGGGGGAATCTACGAGCAGTACTTC.

This clone turned up a few times. This rearrangement joins TRBV2 to TRBJ2-5; D might be TRBD1 (5 bases). The CDR3 is 11 amino acids. The V gene lost 10 bases and the J gene lost 2 bases, with 8 bases spanning the gap. Germline V gene data show CDR1 as SNHLY and CDR2 as FYNNEI. CDR3: CATHRQETQYF. The CDR3 nucleotides are TGTGCCACACACAGGCAAGAGACCCAGTACTTC.

This clone was detected only a few times. The chain links TRBV7-9 to TRBJ2-7; 8 bases fit TRBD1. Germline loops: CDR1 SEHNR, CDR2 FQNEAQ (reference sequence). The trim removed 1 base at V and 6 bases at J, leaving 11 bases unmatched. The CDR3 sequence is 16 residues long. CDR3 nucleotides: TGTGCCAGCAGCTTAGGAGGCGCAGGGGGCAGGGGCGAGCAGTACTTC. Amino acids: CASSLGGAGGRGEQYF. Based on the CDR3 plus reference TRBV7-9 and TRBJ2-7, the full variable domain is DTGVSQNPRHKITKRGQNVTFRCDPISEHNRLYWYRQTLGQGPEFLTYFQNEAQLEKSRLLSDRFSAERPKGSFSTLEIQRTEQGDSAMYLCASSLGGAGGRGEQYFGPGTRLTVT.

V is TRBV6-1 and J is TRBJ1-1, with 8 nucleotides matching TRBD1. The CDR3 has 14 residues. With 3 bases clipped from V and 4 bases from J, the junction kept 4 bases outside the gene matches. Per germline, CDR1 MNHNS and CDR2 SASEGT. The CDR3 DNA sequence: TGTGCCAGCAGTGACAGGGGGCCGGTCACTGAAGCTTTCTTT. Translation: CASSDRGPVTEAFF.

This chain joins TRBV11-2 and TRBJ2-7, with 9 nucleotides matching TRBD2. Germline V CDR1 and CDR2: SGHAT, FQNNGV. The CDR3 spans 15 residues. The V and J ends lost 2 bases and 4 bases, in that order; junction bases with no gene match: 6. The chain's CDR3 is CASSLSAGGRYEQYF. The DNA of the CDR3 is TGTGCCAGCAGCTTATCGGCGGGAGGGAGGTACGAGCAGTACTTC.

The chain employs TRBV27 and TRBJ1-6, with D tentatively TRBD1 (5 bases). V lost 3 bases and J 0 bases, leaving 12 bases between the germline ends. The CDR3 length is 17 residues. Germline V CDR1 and CDR2: MNHEY, SMNVEV (reference sequence). The CDR3: CASSLFGGSSYNSPLHF. CDR3 nucleotide sequence: TGTGCCAGCAGTTTGTTCGGGGGTAGCTCCTATAATTCACCCCTCCACTTT.

In nucleotides, the CDR3 is TGTGCCAGCAGCCAAGAACTCAGGGCAGGGGCTGGCTACACCTTC. Protein sequence: CASSQELRAGAGYTF. The chain links TRBV4-2 to TRBJ1-2; D is perhaps TRBD1 (6 bases). The V end lost 0 bases, the J end lost 7 bases, and 15 bases lay between the germline ends. The CDR3 is 15 residues long. Germline V CDR1 and CDR2: LGHNA, YNFKEQ.

This chain joins TRBV7-9 and TRBJ2-2; D may be TRBD2 (7 bases). There are 17 residues in the CDR3. Germline CDR1 is SEHNR and CDR2 is FQNEAQ (reference sequence). Between the trimmed V and J ends, which lost 2 bases and 4 bases, there was a span of 17 bases. CDR3: CASSLRGGGRATGELFF. The CDR3 nucleotides are TGTGCCAGCAGCTTAAGGGGAGGGGGGCGTGCCACCGGGGAGCTGTTTTTT.

V usage is TRBV4-1 and J usage is TRBJ2-3, with 8 bases matching TRBD2. The trim removed 0 bases at V and 5 bases at J, leaving 4 bases unmatched. In germline, CDR1 is MGHRA, CDR2 YSYEKL. The CDR3 runs to 15 residues. The CDR3 loop reads CASSQDGAGGDTQYF. DNA for the CDR3: TGCGCCAGCAGCCAAGATGGGGCGGGGGGAGATACGCAGTATTTT.

This chain uses TRBV7-2 with TRBJ2-2, with D perhaps TRBD1 (6 bases). Germline loops: CDR1 SGHTA, CDR2 FQGNSA. The CDR3 extends over 14 amino acids. Deletions cut 5 bases from V and 4 bases from J, with 11 bases between. The CDR3 nucleotides read TGTGCCAGCAGCCCAGGGACATTCACCGGGGAGCTGTTTTTT. Protein: CASSPGTFTGELFF.